Below, 28 T cell receptor beta chains from the same sample are listed, as sequenced in a study of blood T cell repertoires in COVID-19. Produced via immunoSEQ multiplex PCR; TCRdb's table is partial and in-frame only. The profile shows around 300,000 clones, 85% of them singletons. The sample consisted of peripheral blood. The receptor set was obtained from a human donor in a cohort sampled during active COVID-19.

V gene TRBV6-2 or TRBV6-3 combines with J gene TRBJ2-7, with 7 bases lining up with TRBD2. Trimming at V came to 2 bases and at J to 3 bases, leaving 4 bases not matched to a gene. In germline, CDR1 is MNHEY, CDR2 SVGEGT. The CDR3 runs to 14 residues. The CDR3 DNA sequence: TGTGCCAGCAGTTACAGCGGGGATCTCTACGAGCAGTACTTC. The encoded protein is CASSYSGDLYEQYF.

The J gene is TRBJ1-2, the V gene TRBV11-2; unclear D gene. The CDR3 runs 15 residues. V shed 1 base and J shed 7 bases, with 16 bases lying between them. CDR1 is SGHAT and CDR2 is FQNNGV in the germline V gene. DNA for the CDR3: TGTGCCAGCAGCTTAGTGGGCGGGTTATTCGGTGGCTACACCTTC. Translating gives CASSLVGGLFGGYTF.

In its sample, this clone was seen once. The CDR3 region is CASSHEGGKGREQYF. The CDR3 nucleotides are TGCGCCAGCAGCCACGAAGGGGGAAAAGGAAGGGAGCAGTACTTC. The V gene is TRBV5-1, the J gene TRBJ2-7; D perhaps matches TRBD1 (6 bases). Germline V CDR1 and CDR2: SGHRS, YFSETQ. The CDR3 runs to 15 residues. Trimming left V 4 bases short and J 7 bases short, with 21 bases between.

The chain uses TRBV6-5 and TRBJ1-2; a weak D match, TRBD1 (6 bases). The CDR3 spans 13 residues. Trimming pared 2 bases from V and 2 bases from J, leaving 6 bases between. Germline loops: CDR1 MNHEY, CDR2 SVGAGI. The CDR3 nucleotides are TGTGCCAGCAGTTACGGGACAAACTATGGCTACACCTTC. This encodes CASSYGTNYGYTF.

V gene TRBV10-2 combines with J gene TRBJ2-3; TRBD2 is a possible D gene (5 bases). CDR1 is WSHSY and CDR2 is SAAADI in the germline V gene. With 6 bases removed from V and 0 bases from J, the gap between germline ends came to 19 bases. CDR3 size: 17 residues. The CDR3 region has the DNA TGCGCCAGCAGCGCCTTTTTTATCGGGGAGAGCACAGATACGCAGTATTTT. Residues: CASSAFFIGESTDTQYF.

In its sample, this clone was seen once. V is TRBV6-2 or TRBV6-3 and J is TRBJ1-1, with D maybe TRBD1 (6 bases). This CDR3 comprises 14 residues. In germline, CDR1 is MNHEY, CDR2 SVGEGT. Trimming removed 2 bases at V and 5 bases at J, with 12 bases between. This chain's CDR3 is CASSYGGGRTEAFF. CDR3 nucleotide sequence: TGTGCCAGCAGTTACGGCGGGGGCCGGACTGAAGCTTTCTTT.

The chain carries TRBV7-3 and TRBJ2-3; the match to TRBD2 covers 7 bases. Trimming removed 0 bases from V and 5 bases from J; junction bases left unmatched: 8. From germline, CDR1 is SGHTA and CDR2 FQGTGA. The CDR3 has 16 residues. The CDR3 DNA is TGTGCCAGCAGCTTAACCCGAGCGGGGTACATAGATACGCAGTATTTT. Its protein product is CASSLTRAGYIDTQYF.

This clone was seen only once. The chain employs TRBV19 and TRBJ1-6, with TRBD1 as a possible D gene (5 bases). Germline V lookup: CDR1 LNHDA, CDR2 SQIVND (reference sequence). The CDR3 contains 16 residues. Trimming cost V 6 bases and J 9 bases, with 21 bases left between them. CDR3 sequence (DNA): TGTGCCAGTAGCCTTCAGGGCGCAGGGCTCCTTTCACCCCTCCACTTT. Protein product: CASSLQGAGLLSPLHF.

The chain employs TRBV20-1 and TRBJ1-2; D is ambiguous. This CDR3 is built from 11 residues. Germline V CDR1 and CDR2: DFQATT, SNEGSKA (reference sequence). V was clipped by 7 bases and J by 2 bases, with 8 bases between them. The chain's CDR3 is CSEKQNYGYTF. CDR3 nucleotide sequence: TGCAGTGAAAAACAGAACTATGGCTACACCTTC.

The CDR3 DNA reads as TGTGCCAGCTCACCTCGACTAGCGGGCCTAAAGAGCTCCTACAATGAGCAGTTCTTC. It is translated as CASSPRLAGLKSSYNEQFF. The chain links TRBV18 to TRBJ2-1, with 10 bases aligning to TRBD2. Germline V gene sequence: CDR1 KGHSH, CDR2 LQKENI. Trimming at V came to 3 bases and at J to 0 bases, leaving 11 bases not matched to a gene. The CDR3 totals 19 residues.

The CDR3 DNA reads as TGTGCCAGTAGTATCACAGGGGGTTATCAGCCCCAGCATTTT. Its protein is CASSITGGYQPQHF. This chain links TRBV19 with TRBJ1-5, with TRBD1 matching 8 bases. The CDR3 runs 14 residues. In germline, CDR1 is LNHDA, CDR2 SQIVND (reference sequence). Unmatched junction bases numbered 3, after V lost 3 bases and J lost 5 bases. Filled out from reference TRBV19 and TRBJ1-5, the complete variable domain reads DGGITQSPKYLFRKEGQNVTLSCEQNLNHDAMYWYRQDPGQGLRLIYYSQIVNDFQKGDIAEGYSVSREKKESFPLTVTSAQKNPTAFYLCASSITGGYQPQHFGDGTRLSIL.

This chain uses TRBV7-3 with TRBJ1-6; no definite D call. V lost 1 base and J lost 10, with 8 bases in between. The CDR3 has 13 amino acids. Germline CDR1 is SGHTA and CDR2 is FQGTGA. The CDR3 nucleotides read TGTGCCAGCAGCTTAAGTGGCCGCTCACCCCTCCACTTT. Translating it yields CASSLSGRSPLHF.

This clone was found once. CDR3 residues: CSVTGLFTGELFF. The CDR3 nucleotides read TGCAGCGTTACCGGGTTATTCACCGGGGAGCTGTTTTTT. The chain uses TRBV29-1 and TRBJ2-2; D remains ambiguous. From germline, CDR1 is SQVTM and CDR2 ANQGSEA. V was clipped by 5 bases and J by 4 bases, with 11 bases between them. The CDR3 is 13 residues long.

The V call is TRBV3-1 (or the pseudogene TRBV3-2), the J call TRBJ2-5, with D tentatively TRBD2 (8 bases). The CDR3 spans 19 residues. CDR1 and CDR2 from the germline V gene are LGHDT and YNNKEL (reference sequence). The V gene lost 7 bases and the J gene lost 0 bases, with 27 bases spanning the gap. The CDR3, as DNA: TGTGCCAGCACCAGTTTCGGGAGGGGGCTGTTAATCAACCAAGAGACCCAGTACTTC. It translates to CASTSFGRGLLINQETQYF.

The chain couples TRBV19 to TRBJ1-6, with D tentatively TRBD1 (5 bases). V was cut by 3 bases and J by 10 bases, with 16 bases left in between. The CDR3 extends over 15 amino acids. The germline gives CDR1 LNHDA, CDR2 SQIVND (reference sequence). CDR3 nucleotide sequence: TGTGCCAGTAGTATGGGGCAGGGCTTAAGGTCACCCCTCCACTTT. Translated, it gives CASSMGQGLRSPLHF.

The chain uses TRBV5-8 and TRBJ1-1; D unresolved. V lost 1 base to trimming and J lost 0 bases, with 10 bases between them. This CDR3 contains 15 residues. CDR1 SGHTS and CDR2 YDEGEE come from the germline V gene. CDR3 in amino acids: CASSLSYGMNTEAFF. CDR3 coding DNA: TGTGCCAGCAGCTTGAGTTACGGGATGAACACTGAAGCTTTCTTT.

The rearrangement uses TRBV13 and TRBJ2-7; 9 bases line up with TRBD1. The V gene's germline CDR1 is PRHDT and CDR2 FYEKMQ (reference sequence). The V segment lost 5 bases and the J segment 8 bases; nucleotides outside the gene matches: 10. This CDR3 has 14 amino acids. Here the CDR3 reads CASSPTGTGTKQYF. The CDR3 bases are TGTGCCAGCAGCCCCACCGGGACAGGGACCAAGCAGTACTTC.

This chain links TRBV3-1 (or the pseudogene TRBV3-2) with TRBJ2-7; tentatively, D is TRBD2 (5 bases). The length of the CDR3 is 17 residues. The ends were cut back, 1 base at V and 0 bases at J, with 16 bases in the middle. Germline V lookup: CDR1 LGHDT, CDR2 YNNKEL (reference sequence). This CDR3 is CASSQVMQRRLSYEQYF. The CDR3 nucleotides read TGTGCCAGCAGCCAAGTTATGCAGCGGAGGCTCTCCTACGAGCAGTACTTC.

This clone came up a few times. The rearrangement uses TRBV2 and TRBJ1-5; 7 positions agree with TRBD1. Germline V gene sequence: CDR1 SNHLY, CDR2 FYNNEI. This CDR3 spans 16 amino acids. The junction had 5 bases not matched to a gene; V was cut back by 1 base and J by 2 bases. This CDR3 reads CASSEEGQMGNQPQHF. CDR3 coding DNA: TGTGCCAGCAGTGAAGAGGGACAGATGGGCAATCAGCCCCAGCATTTT.

This sequence joins TRBV5-1 and TRBJ2-2; D not resolved. The V gene's germline CDR1 is SGHRS and CDR2 YFSETQ. The CDR3 spans 15 residues. The germline V and J ends were trimmed by 2 bases and 0 bases, with 8 bases remaining between them. This chain's CDR3 is CASSLVLSNTGELFF. CDR3 sequence (DNA): TGCGCCAGCAGCTTAGTACTATCGAACACCGGGGAGCTGTTTTTT.

The gene calls are TRBV6-5 and TRBJ2-1, with D perhaps TRBD2 (6 bases). V dropped 3 bases and J dropped 10 bases, with 13 bases sitting between them. CDR3 size: 13 residues. The V gene's germline CDR1 is MNHEY and CDR2 SVGAGI. The CDR3 DNA is TGTGCCAGCAGTTATCCCGGGGGTCGGGAGCAGTTCTTC. Its translation: CASSYPGGREQFF.

The chain couples TRBV20-1 to TRBJ1-5, with D unresolved. The CDR3 spans 13 residues. Per the germline V gene, CDR1 is DFQATT and CDR2 is SNEGSKA (reference sequence). Trimming pared 3 bases from V and 2 bases from J, leaving 8 bases between. The CDR3 DNA reads as TGCAGTGCTAGTGGAACGGGCAATCAGCCCCAGCATTTT. Amino acid sequence: CSASGTGNQPQHF.

The chain uses TRBV3-1 (or the pseudogene TRBV3-2) and TRBJ2-1, with 15 positions matching TRBD2. The CDR3 length is 16 residues. With 4 bases clipped from V and 8 bases from J, the junction kept 6 bases outside the gene matches. In germline, CDR1 is LGHDT, CDR2 YNNKEL (reference sequence). CDR3 region: CASSRGLAGGHDEQFF. The DNA of the CDR3 is TGTGCCAGCAGCCGCGGACTAGCGGGGGGGCATGATGAGCAGTTCTTC.

V usage is TRBV2 and J usage is TRBJ1-2; 7 bases agree with TRBD1. This CDR3 is 14 amino acids long. With 10 bases clipped from V and 1 base from J, the junction kept 9 bases outside the gene matches. From germline, CDR1 is SNHLY and CDR2 FYNNEI. CDR3 DNA: TGTGCCACGACCCACAGGGGAAATAACTATGGCTACACCTTC. This codes for CATTHRGNNYGYTF. The full variable domain, in which reference TRBV2 and TRBJ1-2 provide the parts outside the CDR3, is EPEVTQTPSHQVTQMGQEVILRCVPISNHLYFYWYRQILGQKVEFLVSFYNNEISEKSEIFDDQFSVERPDGSNFTLKIRSTKLEDSAMYFCATTHRGNNYGYTFGSGTRLTVV.

This chain links TRBV19 with TRBJ1-1; D possibly corresponds to TRBD1 (6 bases). The germline V gene encodes CDR1 LNHDA and CDR2 SQIVND (reference sequence). The CDR3 spans 15 residues. V gave up 7 bases and J gave up 0 bases, with 15 bases separating them. The CDR3 protein is CASKLTGPLNTEAFF. CDR3 nucleotide sequence: TGTGCCAGTAAACTGACAGGACCACTGAACACTGAAGCTTTCTTT.

CDR3 protein: CASSLRDQPQHF. The DNA for the CDR3 is TGTGCCAGCAGCTTACGCGATCAGCCCCAGCATTTT. The chain joins TRBV7-8 to TRBJ1-5, with D hard to call. Trimming left V 2 bases short and J 5 bases short, with 4 bases between. The CDR3 contains 12 residues. Germline V CDR1 and CDR2: SGHVS, FQNEAQ.

The chain has TRBV7-2 and TRBJ1-5; TRBD1 matches 7 bases. V was clipped by 5 bases and J by 5 bases; unmatched bases: 6. Germline V gives CDR1 SGHTA, CDR2 FQGNSA. There are 14 residues in the CDR3. DNA of the CDR3: TGTGCCAGCAGCGCAATGACAGGGTATCAGCCCCAGCATTTT. Its protein is CASSAMTGYQPQHF.

The V call is TRBV7-2, the J call TRBJ2-7; tentatively, D is TRBD1 (6 bases). From germline, CDR1 is SGHTA and CDR2 FQGNSA. The CDR3 sequence is 14 residues long. Trimming took off 5 bases at V and 0 bases at J, with 11 bases between the two ends. Here the CDR3 DNA reads TGTGCCAGCAGCCTACGGGACACCTCCTACGAGCAGTACTTC. Amino acids: CASSLRDTSYEQYF.